The 7 T cell receptor beta chains below all came from one sample that was sequenced in a study of shared clonotypes between healthy human individuals. TCRdb's table, derived via immunoSEQ multiplex PCR, lists solely in-frame clones and lacks some. The sample records roughly 2.5 million clones, around 94% being singletons. The source material was naive CD4+ T cells sorted from blood. Indicated subset: CD45RA+ positively selected. The receptors were sampled from a man aged 18 to 29 in good health.

CDR3 protein: CAISALQGTDTQYF. CDR3 DNA sequence: TGTGCCATCAGTGCACTACAGGGAACAGATACGCAGTATTTT. This sequence joins TRBV10-3 and TRBJ2-3; D might be TRBD1 (6 bases). This CDR3 spans 14 amino acids. CDR1 and CDR2 from the germline V gene are ENHRY and SYGVKD. Deletions cut 4 bases from V and 3 bases from J, with 11 bases between.

This sequence joins TRBV9 and TRBJ1-3, with unresolved D. Germline assignment: CDR1 SGDLS and CDR2 YYNGEE. Trimming took 0 bases from V and 0 from J, leaving 4 bases between them. There are 14 residues in the CDR3. The CDR3 region is CASSVAFSGNTIYF. The CDR3 DNA is TGTGCCAGCAGCGTAGCCTTCTCTGGAAACACCATATATTTT.

This chain connects TRBV14 to TRBJ2-5, with a possible D match to TRBD1 (6 bases). Looked up from germline, CDR1 is SGHDN and CDR2 is FVKESK. This CDR3 contains 15 residues. V shed 6 bases and J shed 7 bases, with 21 bases lying between them. CDR3 region: CASSNQGISSVTQYF. In nucleotides, the CDR3 is TGTGCCAGCAGTAACCAGGGGATCTCTTCGGTGACCCAGTACTTC.

The chain recombines TRBV21-1 with TRBJ2-5; the table gives TRBD2 as D, unverified against the DNA. TRBV21-1 is marked as a pseudogene. CDR3 length: 12 residues. The CDR3 DNA is TGTGCCAGCAGCACTTTCGGGGAGACCCAGTACTTC. It yields the protein CASSTFGETQYF.

The chain combines TRBV18 with TRBJ2-3; 10 bases are a match to TRBD1. Germline values: CDR1 KGHSH, CDR2 LQKENI. The CDR3 totals 15 residues. V was pared by 5 bases and J by 1 base, with 3 bases of the junction left unmatched. The CDR3 is CASSSGQGGTDTQYF. CDR3 sequence (DNA): TGTGCCAGCTCATCCGGACAGGGGGGCACAGATACGCAGTATTTT.

This chain connects TRBV5-4 to TRBJ2-7; D is tentatively TRBD1 or TRBD2 (5 bases each). V lost 5 bases, J lost 2 bases, and 11 bases lay in between. This CDR3 has 13 residues. Germline CDR1 is SGHNT and CDR2 is YYREEE (reference sequence). The CDR3: CASRFLGAYEQYF. The CDR3 region has the DNA TGTGCCAGCAGATTCTTGGGGGCCTACGAGCAGTACTTC. The variable domain in full, completed from reference TRBV5-4 and TRBJ2-7, reads ETGVTQSPTHLIKTRGQQVTLRCSSQSGHNTVSWYQQALGQGPQFIFQYYREEENGRGNFPPRFSGLQFPNYSSELNVNALELDDSALYLCASRFLGAYEQYFGPGTRLTVT.

This chain uses TRBV28 with TRBJ2-5; 12 bases line up with TRBD2. V was pared by 6 bases and J by 5 bases, with 7 bases of the junction left unmatched. This CDR3 contains 15 residues. CDR1 MDHEN and CDR2 SYDVKM come from the germline V gene. Here the CDR3 DNA reads TGTGCCAGCAGATATCTAGCGGGGGGGCAGGAGACCCAGTACTTC. This gives the protein CASRYLAGGQETQYF.